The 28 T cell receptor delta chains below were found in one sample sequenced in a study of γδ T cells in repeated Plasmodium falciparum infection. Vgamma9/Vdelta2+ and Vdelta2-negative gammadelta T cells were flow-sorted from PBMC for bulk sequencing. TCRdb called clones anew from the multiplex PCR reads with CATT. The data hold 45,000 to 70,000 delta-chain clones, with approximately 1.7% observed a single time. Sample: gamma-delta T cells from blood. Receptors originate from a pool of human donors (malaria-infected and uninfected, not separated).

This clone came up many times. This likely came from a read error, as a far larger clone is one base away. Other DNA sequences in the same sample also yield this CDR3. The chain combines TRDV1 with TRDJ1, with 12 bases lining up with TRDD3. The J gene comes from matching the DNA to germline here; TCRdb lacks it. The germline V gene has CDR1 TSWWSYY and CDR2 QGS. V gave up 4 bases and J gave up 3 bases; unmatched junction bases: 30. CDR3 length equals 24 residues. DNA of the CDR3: TGTGCTCTTGGGGCCCGCCTTCCTACCAATAAGCTGGGGGATACGGAGGTCAGATCCGATAAACTCATCTTT. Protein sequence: CALGARLPTNKLGDTEVRSDKLIF.

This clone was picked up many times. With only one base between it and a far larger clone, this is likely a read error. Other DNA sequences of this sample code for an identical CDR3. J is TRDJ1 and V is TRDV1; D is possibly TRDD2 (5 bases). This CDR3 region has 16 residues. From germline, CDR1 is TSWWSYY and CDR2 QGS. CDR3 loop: CALLTATRSSADKLIF. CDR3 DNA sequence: TGTGCCCTTCTGACCGCAACAAGGAGTTCGGCCGATAAACTCATCTTT.

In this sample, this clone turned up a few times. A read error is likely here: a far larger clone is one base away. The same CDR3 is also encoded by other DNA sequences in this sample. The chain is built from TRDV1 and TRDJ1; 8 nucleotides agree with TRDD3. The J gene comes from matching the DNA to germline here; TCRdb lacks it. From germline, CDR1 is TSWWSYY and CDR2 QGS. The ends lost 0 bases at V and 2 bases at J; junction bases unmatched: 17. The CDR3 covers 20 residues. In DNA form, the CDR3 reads TGTGCTCTTGGGGAACTAAATCCTAACTACTGGGGGTGGAGAACCGATAAACTCATCTTT. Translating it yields CALGELNPNYWGWRTDKLIF.

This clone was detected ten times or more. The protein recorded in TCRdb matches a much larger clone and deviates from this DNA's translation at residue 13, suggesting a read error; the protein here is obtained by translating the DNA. CDR3 amino acids: CAFTFPWGIPTDRLIF. The CDR3 DNA is TGTGCCTTTACCTTCCCTTGGGGGATACCCACCGATAGACTCATCTTT. This rearrangement joins TRDV3 to TRDJ1; 10 bases match TRDD3. The CDR3 loop spans 16 amino acids. Germline V gene sequence: CDR1 TVYSNPD, CDR2 GDNSRS (reference sequence).

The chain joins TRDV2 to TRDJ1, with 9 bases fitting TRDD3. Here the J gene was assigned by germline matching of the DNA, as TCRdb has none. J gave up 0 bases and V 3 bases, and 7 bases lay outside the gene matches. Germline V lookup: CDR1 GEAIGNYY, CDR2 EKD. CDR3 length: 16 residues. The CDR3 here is CACDLLGDPYTDKLIF. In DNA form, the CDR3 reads TGTGCCTGTGACTTACTGGGGGACCCATACACCGATAAACTCATCTTT.

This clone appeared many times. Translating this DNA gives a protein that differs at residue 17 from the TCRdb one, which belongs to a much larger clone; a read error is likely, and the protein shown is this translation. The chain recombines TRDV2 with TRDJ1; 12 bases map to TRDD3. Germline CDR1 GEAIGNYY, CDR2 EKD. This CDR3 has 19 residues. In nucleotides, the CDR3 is TGTGCCTGTGACACCGCGGGTGTACTGGGGGATACAGTAAGAGATAAACCCATCTTT. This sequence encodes CACDTAGVLGDTVRDKPIF.

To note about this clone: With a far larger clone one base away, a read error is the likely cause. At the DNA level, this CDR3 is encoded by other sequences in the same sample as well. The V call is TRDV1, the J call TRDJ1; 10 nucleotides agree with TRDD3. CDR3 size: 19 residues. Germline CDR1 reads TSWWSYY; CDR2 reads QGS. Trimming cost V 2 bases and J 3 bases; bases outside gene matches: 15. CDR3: CALGEFLPVTGGWADKLIF. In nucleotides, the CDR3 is TGTGCTCTTGGGGAATTCTTACCAGTTACTGGGGGATGGGCCGATAAACTCATCTTT.

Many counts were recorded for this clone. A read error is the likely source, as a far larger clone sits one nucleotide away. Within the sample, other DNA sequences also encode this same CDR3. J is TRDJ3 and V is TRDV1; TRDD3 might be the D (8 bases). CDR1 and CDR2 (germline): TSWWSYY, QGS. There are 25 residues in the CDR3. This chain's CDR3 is CALGDPIFLQGDNRADSWDTRQMFF. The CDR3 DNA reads TGTGCTCTCGGGGATCCAATTTTCCTACAGGGGGATAACCGTGCGGACTCCTGGGACACCCGACAGATGTTTTTC.

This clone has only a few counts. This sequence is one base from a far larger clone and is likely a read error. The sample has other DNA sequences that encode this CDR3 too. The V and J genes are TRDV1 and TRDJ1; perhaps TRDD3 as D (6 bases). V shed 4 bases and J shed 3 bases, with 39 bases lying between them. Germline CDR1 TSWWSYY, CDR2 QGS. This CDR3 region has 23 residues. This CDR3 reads CALGVPTLFRPGRYERYADKLIF. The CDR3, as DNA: TGTGCTCTTGGGGTCCCTACCCTTTTTCGCCCTGGGAGATACGAGAGATACGCCGATAAACTCATCTTT.

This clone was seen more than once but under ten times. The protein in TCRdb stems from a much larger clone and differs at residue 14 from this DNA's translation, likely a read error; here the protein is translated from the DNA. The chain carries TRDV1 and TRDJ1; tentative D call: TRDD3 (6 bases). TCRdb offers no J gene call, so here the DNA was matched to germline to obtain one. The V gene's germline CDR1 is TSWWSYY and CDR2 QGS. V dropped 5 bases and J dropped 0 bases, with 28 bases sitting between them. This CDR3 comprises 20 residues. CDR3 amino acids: CALGTIFAGGGYWHTDKLIF. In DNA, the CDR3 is TGTGCTCTTGGGACCATCTTTGCCGGGGGAGGTTACTGGCACACCGATAAACTCATCTTT.

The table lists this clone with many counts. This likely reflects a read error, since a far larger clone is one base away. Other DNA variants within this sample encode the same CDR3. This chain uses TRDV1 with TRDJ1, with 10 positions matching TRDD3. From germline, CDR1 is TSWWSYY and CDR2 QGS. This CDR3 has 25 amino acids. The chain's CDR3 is CALGEPSWRAPADRVLGDTSDKLIF. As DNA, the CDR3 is TGTGCCCTTGGGGAACCCTCTTGGCGAGCCCCTGCGGACAGAGTTTTGGGGGATACATCCGATAAACTCATCTTT.

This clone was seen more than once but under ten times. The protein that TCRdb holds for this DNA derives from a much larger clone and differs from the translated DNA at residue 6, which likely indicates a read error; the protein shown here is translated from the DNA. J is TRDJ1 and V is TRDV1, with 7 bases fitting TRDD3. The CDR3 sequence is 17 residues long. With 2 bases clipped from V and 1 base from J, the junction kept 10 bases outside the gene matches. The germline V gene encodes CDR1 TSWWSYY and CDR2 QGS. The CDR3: CALGEVLGLRATDKLIF. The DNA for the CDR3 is TGTGCTCTTGGGGAAGTACTGGGGCTTAGGGCCACCGATAAACTCATCTTT.

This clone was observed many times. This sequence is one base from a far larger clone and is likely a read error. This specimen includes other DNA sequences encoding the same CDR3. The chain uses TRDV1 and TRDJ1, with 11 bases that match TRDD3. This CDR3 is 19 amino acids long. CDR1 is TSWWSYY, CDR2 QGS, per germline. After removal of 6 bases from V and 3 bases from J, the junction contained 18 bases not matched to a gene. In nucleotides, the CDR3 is TGTGCTCTTGGACGGGATCGTCCACGTACTGGGGGATATGCCGATAAACTCATCTTT. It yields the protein CALGRDRPRTGGYADKLIF.

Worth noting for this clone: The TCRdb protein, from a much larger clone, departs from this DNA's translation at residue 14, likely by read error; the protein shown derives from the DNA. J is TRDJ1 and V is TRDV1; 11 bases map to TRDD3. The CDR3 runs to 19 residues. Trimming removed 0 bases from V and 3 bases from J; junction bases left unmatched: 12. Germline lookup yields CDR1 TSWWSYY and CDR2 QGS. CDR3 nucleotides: TGTGCTCTTGGGGAACTGGGTTCTTGGGGGATACGAGACGCCGATAAACTCATCTTT. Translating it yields CALGELGSWGIRDADKLIF.

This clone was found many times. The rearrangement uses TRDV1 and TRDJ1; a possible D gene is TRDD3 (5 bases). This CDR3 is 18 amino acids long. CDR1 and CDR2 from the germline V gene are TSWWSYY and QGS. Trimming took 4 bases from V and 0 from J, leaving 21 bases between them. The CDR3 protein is CALGAPRAGLGYTDKLIF. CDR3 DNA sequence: TGTGCTCTTGGGGCACCTAGGGCTGGTTTGGGGTACACCGATAAACTCATCTTT.

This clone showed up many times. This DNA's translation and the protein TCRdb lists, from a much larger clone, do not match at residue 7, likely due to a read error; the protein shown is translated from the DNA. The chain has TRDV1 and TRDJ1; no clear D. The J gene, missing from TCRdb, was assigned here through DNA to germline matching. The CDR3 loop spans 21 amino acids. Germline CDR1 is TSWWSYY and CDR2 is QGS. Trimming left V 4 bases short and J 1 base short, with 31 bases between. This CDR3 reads CALGAPSLTGSERRCTDKLIF. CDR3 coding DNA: TGTGCTCTTGGGGCCCCCTCCCTGACCGGGTCTGAGAGACGTTGCACCGATAAACTCATCTTT.

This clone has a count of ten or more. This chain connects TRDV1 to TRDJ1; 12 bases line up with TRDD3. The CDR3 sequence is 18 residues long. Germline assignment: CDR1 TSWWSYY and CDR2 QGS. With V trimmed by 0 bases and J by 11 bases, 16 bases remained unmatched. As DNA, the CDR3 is TGTGCTCTTGGGGAACTCCCCCCGCAATACTGGGGGATACCGGGCCTCATCTTT. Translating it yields CALGELPPQYWGIPGLIF.

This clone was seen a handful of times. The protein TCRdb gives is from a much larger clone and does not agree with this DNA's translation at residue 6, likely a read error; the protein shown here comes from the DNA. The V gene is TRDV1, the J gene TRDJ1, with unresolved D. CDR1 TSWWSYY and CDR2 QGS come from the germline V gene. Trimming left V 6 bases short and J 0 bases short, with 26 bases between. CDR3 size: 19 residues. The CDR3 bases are TGTGCTCTTGGTCGTCTCCTTGTCGGGACCAAACCTTACACCGATAAACTCATCTTT. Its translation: CALGRLLVGTKPYTDKLIF.

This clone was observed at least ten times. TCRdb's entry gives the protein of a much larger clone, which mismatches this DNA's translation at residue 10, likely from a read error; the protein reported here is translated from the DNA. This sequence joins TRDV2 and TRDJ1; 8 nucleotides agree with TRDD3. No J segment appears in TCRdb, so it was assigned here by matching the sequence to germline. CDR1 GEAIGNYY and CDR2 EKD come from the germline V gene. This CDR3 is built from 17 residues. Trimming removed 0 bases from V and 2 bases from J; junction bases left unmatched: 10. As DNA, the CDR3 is TGTGCCTGTGACACCGAGAGGGGATACTCTCGGACCGATAAACTCATCTTT. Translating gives CACDTERGYSRTDKLIF.

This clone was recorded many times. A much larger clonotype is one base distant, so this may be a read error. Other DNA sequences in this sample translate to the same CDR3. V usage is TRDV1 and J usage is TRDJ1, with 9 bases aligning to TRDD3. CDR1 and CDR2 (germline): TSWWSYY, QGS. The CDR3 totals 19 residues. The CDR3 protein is CALGTTKRGYANHTDKLIF. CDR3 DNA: TGTGCCCTTGGGACTACCAAGAGGGGATACGCCAATCACACCGATAAACTCATCTTT.

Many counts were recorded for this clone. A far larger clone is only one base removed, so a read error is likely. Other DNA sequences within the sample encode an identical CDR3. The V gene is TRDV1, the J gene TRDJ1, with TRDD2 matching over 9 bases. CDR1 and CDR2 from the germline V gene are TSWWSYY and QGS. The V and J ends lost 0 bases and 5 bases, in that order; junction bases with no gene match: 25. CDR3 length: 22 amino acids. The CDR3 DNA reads TGTGCTCTTGGGGAACTGCATACCACCCGCCTTCCTACTTTCAGTTTTACTGATAAACTCATCTTT. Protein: CALGELHTTRLPTFSFTDKLIF.

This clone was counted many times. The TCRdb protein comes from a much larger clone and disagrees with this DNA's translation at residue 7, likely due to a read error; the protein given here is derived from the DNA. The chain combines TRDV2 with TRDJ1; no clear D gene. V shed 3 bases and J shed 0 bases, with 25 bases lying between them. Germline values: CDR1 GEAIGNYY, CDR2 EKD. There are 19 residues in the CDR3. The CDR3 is CACDQISTGWDSDTDKLIF. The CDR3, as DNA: TGTGCCTGTGACCAGATCAGTACAGGGTGGGACTCGGACACCGATAAACTCATCTTT.

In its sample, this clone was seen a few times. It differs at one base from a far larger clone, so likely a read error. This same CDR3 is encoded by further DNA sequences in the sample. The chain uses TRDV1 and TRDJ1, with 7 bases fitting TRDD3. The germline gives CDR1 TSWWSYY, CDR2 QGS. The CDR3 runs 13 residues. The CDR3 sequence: CALGEHWGLKLIF. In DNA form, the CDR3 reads TGTGCTCTTGGAGAACACTGGGGCCTTAAACTCATCTTT.

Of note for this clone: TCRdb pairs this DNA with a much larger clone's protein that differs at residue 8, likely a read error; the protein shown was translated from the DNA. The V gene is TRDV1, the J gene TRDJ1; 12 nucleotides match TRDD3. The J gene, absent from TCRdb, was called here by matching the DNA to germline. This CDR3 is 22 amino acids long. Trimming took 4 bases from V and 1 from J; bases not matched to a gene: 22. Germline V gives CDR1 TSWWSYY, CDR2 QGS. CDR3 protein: CALGGFSLILLTGGYLTDKLIF. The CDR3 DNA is TGTGCTCTTGGGGGTTTTTCCCTCATTCTTCTTACTGGGGGATACCTCACCGATAAACTCATCTTT.

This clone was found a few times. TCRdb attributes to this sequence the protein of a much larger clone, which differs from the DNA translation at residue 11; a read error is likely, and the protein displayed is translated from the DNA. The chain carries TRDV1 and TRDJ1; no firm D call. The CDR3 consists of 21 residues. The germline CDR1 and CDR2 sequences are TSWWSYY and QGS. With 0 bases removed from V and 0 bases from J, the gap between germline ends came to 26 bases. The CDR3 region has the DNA TGTGCTCTTGGGGAACTAGCGGTGGCGGGACCCTCAAGATGGTACACCGATAAACTCATCTTT. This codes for CALGELAVAGPSRWYTDKLIF.

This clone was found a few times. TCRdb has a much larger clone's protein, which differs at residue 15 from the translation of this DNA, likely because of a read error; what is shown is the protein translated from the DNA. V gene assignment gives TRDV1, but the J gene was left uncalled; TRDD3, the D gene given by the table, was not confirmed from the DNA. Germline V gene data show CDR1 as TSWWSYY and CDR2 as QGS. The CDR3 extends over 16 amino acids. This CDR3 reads CALARGGYVDTDKLTF. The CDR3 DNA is TGTGCTCTTGCGAGAGGGGGATACGTCGACACCGATAAACTCACCTTT.

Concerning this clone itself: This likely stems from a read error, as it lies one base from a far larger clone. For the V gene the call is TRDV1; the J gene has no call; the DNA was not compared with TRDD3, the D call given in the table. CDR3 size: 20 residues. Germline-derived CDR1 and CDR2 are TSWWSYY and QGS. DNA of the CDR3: TGTGCTCTTGGGTCACTTCCCCCTGGGGGATACGCGGTATCCACCGATAAGCTCATCTTT. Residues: CALGSLPPGGYAVSTDKLIF.

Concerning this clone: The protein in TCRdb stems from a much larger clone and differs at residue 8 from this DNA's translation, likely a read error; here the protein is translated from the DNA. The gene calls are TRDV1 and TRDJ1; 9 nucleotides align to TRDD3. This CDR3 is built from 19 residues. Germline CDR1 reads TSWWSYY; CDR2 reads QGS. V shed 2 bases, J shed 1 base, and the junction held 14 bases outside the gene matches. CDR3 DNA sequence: TGTGCTCTTGGGGAATTCGGCACTTTCTGGGGGATCTTCACCGATAAACTCATCTTT. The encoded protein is CALGEFGTFWGIFTDKLIF.